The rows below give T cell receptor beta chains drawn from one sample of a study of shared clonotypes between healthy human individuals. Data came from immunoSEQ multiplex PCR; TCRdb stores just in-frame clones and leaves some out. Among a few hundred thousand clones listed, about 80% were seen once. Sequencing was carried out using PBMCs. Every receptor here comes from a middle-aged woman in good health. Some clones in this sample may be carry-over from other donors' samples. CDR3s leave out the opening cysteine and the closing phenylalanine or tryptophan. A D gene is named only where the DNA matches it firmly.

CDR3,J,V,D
ASSLPGGLAVETQY,TRBJ2-5,TRBV5-4,-
ASSLEGGMETQY,TRBJ2-5,TRBV5-1,-
AIGPPEGAETQY,TRBJ2-5,TRBV10-3,-
ASSLGTLGTEAF,TRBJ1-1,TRBV27,-
ASSRTGTEVAQY,TRBJ2-5,TRBV19,-
ASSLRPQGNSPLH,TRBJ1-6,TRBV7-8,-
ASSSRGIDEKLF,TRBJ1-4,TRBV11-2,TRBD1
ASSLLGGFGNTIY,TRBJ1-3,TRBV7-2,-
ASSLRHGNQPQH,TRBJ1-5,TRBV7-2,-
ASSRGGNPSYNEQF,TRBJ2-1,TRBV13,-